The source of this T cell receptor (beta chain) is a study of cytomegalovirus exposure and HLA in healthy donors. Overall study: From donors who were HLA-typed, an early data release held about 85 million unique TCRs. Notes on the study in general: CMV serostatus was the sole immune exposure information available.

Donors sampled were nominally healthy, though unrecorded immune exposures were likely. Concerning this clone itself: Its matching antigen is unknown.

PCR was performed using 60 Vbeta and 13 Jbeta primers. The method was immunoSEQ multiplex PCR; TCRdb's version includes in-frame clones alone and lacks a portion of them. The table has 180,000 or so clones, over 70% seen once; the top ten hold 3.5% to 4.5%. This CDR3 is built from 18 residues. Trimming cost V 0 bases and J 5 bases, with 24 bases left between them. Germline CDR1 and CDR2: SGHRS and YFSETQ. The sample consisted of PBMCs. This receptor was obtained from a woman aged 55-70 years in good health and CMV-seropositive. V usage is TRBV5-1 and J usage is TRBJ2-7; D might be TRBD1 (6 bases). CDR3 residues: CASSLGGGSTYILDEQYF. The CDR3 DNA reads TGCGCCAGCAGCTTGGGAGGGGGTTCCACGTATATTCTCGACGAGCAGTACTTC.